This record covers a single TCR beta chain. Germline CDR1 and CDR2: SGHTA and FQGNSA. This CDR3 region has 15 residues. V dropped 5 bases and J dropped 0 bases, with 10 bases sitting between them. Clones were sequenced by immunoSEQ multiplex PCR, and TCRdb holds only the in-frame ones, with some missing. The top ten clones hold approximately 1.9% of a sample with roughly 250,000 clones, approximately 82% of them seen once. These data originate in a study of blood T cell repertoires in COVID-19. The gene calls are TRBV7-2 and TRBJ1-4; D gene ambiguous. This sequence was found in a woman older than 75 with acute or convalescent COVID-19. What was sequenced was peripheral blood. In DNA form, the CDR3 reads TGTGCCAGCAGCACCTACAGTGCAACTAATGAAAAACTGTTTTTT. It is translated as CASSTYSATNEKLFF.